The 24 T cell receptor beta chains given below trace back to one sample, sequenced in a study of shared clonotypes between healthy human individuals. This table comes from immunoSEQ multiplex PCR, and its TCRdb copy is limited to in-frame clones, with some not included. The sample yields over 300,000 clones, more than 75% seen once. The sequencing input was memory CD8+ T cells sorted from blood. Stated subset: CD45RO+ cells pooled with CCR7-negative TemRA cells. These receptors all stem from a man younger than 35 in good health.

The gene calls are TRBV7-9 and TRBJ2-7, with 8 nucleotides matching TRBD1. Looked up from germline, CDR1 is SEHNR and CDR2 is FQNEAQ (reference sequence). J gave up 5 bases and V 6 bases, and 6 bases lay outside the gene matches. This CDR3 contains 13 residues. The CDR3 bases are TGTGCCAGCAGATGGGGACAGGCCCACGAGCAGTACTTC. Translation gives CASRWGQAHEQYF.

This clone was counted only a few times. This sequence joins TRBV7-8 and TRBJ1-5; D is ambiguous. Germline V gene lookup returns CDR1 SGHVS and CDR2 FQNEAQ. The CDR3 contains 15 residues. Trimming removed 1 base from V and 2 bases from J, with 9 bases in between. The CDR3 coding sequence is TGTGCCAGCAGCTTAGACAGCGGGGGCAATCAGCCCCAGCATTTT. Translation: CASSLDSGGNQPQHF.

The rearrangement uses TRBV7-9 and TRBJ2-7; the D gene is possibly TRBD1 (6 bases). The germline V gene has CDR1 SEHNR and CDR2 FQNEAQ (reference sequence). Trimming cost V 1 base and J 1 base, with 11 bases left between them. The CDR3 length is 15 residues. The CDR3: CASSLEGTPSYEQYF. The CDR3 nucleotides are TGTGCCAGCAGCTTAGAAGGGACACCTTCCTACGAGCAGTACTTC.

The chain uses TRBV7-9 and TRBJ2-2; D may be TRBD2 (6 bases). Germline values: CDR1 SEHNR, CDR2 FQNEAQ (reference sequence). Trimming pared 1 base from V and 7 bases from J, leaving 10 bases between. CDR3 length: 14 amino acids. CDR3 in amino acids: CASSLEPGDGELFF. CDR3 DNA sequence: TGTGCCAGCAGCTTAGAACCGGGGGACGGGGAGCTGTTTTTT.

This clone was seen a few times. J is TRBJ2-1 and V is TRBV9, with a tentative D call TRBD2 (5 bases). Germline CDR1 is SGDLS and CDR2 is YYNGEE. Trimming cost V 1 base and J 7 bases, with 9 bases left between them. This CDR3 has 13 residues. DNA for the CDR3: TGTGCCAGCAGCGTAATGGGCGGGAATGAGCAGTTCTTC. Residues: CASSVMGGNEQFF.

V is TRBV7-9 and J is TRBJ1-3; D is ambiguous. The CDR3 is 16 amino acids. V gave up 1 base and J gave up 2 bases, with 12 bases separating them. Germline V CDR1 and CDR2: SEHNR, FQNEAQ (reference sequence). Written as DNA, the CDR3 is TGTGCCAGCAGCTTAGGGTCTGGAGGCACTGGAAACACCATATATTTT. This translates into CASSLGSGGTGNTIYF.

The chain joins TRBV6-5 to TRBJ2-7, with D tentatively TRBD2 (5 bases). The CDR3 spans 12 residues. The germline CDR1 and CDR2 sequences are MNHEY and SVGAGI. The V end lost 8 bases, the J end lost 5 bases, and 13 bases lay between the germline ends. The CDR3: CASRGSAHEQYF. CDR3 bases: TGTGCCAGCCGAGGGAGCGCCCACGAGCAGTACTTC.

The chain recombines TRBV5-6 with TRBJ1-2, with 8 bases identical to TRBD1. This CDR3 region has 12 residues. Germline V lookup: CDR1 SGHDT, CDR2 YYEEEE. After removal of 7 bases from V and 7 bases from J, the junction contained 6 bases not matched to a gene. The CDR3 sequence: CASQHRGSGYTF. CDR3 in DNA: TGTGCCAGCCAGCACAGGGGGAGTGGCTACACCTTC.

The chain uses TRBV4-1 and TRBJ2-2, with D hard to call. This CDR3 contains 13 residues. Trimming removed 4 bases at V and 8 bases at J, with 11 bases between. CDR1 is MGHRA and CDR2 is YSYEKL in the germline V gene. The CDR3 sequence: CASSPWARGELFF. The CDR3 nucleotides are TGCGCCAGCAGCCCATGGGCGCGGGGGGAGCTGTTTTTT.

The CDR3 sequence is CASSLATGRYTEAFF. The CDR3 nucleotides are TGTGCCAGCAGCTTAGCGACAGGGAGGTACACTGAAGCTTTCTTT. The chain combines TRBV7-9 with TRBJ1-1; 7 positions agree with TRBD1. Germline-derived CDR1 and CDR2 are SEHNR and FQNEAQ (reference sequence). The CDR3 loop spans 15 amino acids. Losses at the gene ends were 0 bases for V and 3 bases for J; bases not matched to a gene: 4.

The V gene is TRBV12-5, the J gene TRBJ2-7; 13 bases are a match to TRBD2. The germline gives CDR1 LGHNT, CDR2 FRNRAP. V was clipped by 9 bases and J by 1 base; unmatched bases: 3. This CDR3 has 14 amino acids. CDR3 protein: CASRLAGGSYEQYF. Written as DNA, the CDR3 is TGTGCTAGCAGACTAGCGGGAGGTTCCTACGAGCAGTACTTC.

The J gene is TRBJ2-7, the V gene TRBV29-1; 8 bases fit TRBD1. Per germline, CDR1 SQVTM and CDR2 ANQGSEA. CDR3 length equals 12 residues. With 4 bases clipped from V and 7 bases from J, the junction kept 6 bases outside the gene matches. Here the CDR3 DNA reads TGCAGCGTTGGGGACAGGCTGCTGGAGCAGTACTTC. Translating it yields CSVGDRLLEQYF.

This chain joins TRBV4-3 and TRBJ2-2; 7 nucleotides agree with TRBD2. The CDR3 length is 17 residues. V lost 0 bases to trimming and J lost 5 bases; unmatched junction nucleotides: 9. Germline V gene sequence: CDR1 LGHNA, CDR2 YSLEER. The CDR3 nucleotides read TGCGCCAGCAGCCAAGATCTTTCGGCTAGCGGAACCGGGGAGCTGTTTTTT. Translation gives CASSQDLSASGTGELFF.

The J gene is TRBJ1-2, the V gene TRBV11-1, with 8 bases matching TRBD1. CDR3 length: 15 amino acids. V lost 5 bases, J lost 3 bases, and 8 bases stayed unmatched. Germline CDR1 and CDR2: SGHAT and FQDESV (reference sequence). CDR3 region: CASSTHRTGYYGYTF. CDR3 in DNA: TGTGCCAGCAGCACTCACCGGACAGGGTACTATGGCTACACCTTC.

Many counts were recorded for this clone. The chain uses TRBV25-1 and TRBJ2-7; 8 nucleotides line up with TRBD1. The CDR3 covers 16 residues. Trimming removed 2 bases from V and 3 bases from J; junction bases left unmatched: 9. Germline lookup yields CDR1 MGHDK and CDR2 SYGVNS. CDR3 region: CASSEQSSDRGYEQYF. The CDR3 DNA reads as TGTGCCAGCAGTGAACAAAGCAGCGACAGGGGCTACGAGCAGTACTTC.

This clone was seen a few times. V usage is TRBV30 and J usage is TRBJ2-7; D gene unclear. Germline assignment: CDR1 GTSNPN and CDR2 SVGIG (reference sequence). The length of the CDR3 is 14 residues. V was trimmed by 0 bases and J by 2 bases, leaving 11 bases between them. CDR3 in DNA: TGTGCCTGGAGTGTAGTGGACGGCCCCTACGAGCAGTACTTC. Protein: CAWSVVDGPYEQYF.

The DNA of the CDR3 is TGTGCCATCAGTGATGGAGGCAGTTATCAGCCCCAGCATTTT. This translates into CAISDGGSYQPQHF. This sequence joins TRBV10-3 and TRBJ1-5, with D uncertain. Trimming removed 3 bases from V and 5 bases from J, with 11 bases in between. Germline V gene data show CDR1 as ENHRY and CDR2 as SYGVKD. CDR3 size: 14 residues.

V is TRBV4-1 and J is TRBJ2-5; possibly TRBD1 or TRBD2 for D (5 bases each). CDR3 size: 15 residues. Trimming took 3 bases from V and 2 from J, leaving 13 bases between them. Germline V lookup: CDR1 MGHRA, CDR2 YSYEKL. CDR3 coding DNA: TGCGCCAGCAGCCAGAGGGGCGGAGGTCAAGAGACCCAGTACTTC. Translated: CASSQRGGGQETQYF.

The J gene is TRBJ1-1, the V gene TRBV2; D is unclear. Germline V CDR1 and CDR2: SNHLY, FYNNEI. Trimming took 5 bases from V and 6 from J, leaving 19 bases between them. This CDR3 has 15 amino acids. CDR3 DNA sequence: TGTGCCAGCAGTTCCTTCGCCCCGGAGGGCGCTGAAGCTTTCTTT. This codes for CASSSFAPEGAEAFF.

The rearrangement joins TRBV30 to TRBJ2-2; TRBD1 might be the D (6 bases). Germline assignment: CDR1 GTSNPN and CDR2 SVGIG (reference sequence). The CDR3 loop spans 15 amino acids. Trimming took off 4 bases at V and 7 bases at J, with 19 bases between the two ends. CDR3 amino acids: CAWIAETGAFGELFF. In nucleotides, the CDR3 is TGTGCCTGGATAGCTGAGACAGGAGCTTTCGGGGAGCTGTTTTTT.

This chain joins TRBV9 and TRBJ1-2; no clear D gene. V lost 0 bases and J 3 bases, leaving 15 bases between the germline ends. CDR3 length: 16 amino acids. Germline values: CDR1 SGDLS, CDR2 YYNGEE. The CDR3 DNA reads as TGTGCCAGCAGCGTAGGAAAGGTGAGGGCGGACTATGGCTACACCTTC. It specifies CASSVGKVRADYGYTF.

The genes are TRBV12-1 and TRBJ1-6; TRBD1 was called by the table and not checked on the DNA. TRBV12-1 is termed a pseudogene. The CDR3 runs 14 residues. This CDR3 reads CASSFDRLGSPLHF. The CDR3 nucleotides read TGTGCCAGCAGCTTTGACAGGTTGGGTTCACCCCTCCACTTT.

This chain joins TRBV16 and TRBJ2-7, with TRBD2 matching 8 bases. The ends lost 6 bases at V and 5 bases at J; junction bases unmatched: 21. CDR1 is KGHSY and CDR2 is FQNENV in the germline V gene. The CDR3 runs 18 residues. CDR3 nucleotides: TGTGCCAGCAGTCCCTCCCCGGGCACGTTAAGCGGGGGTGACGAGCAGTACTTC. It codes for CASSPSPGTLSGGDEQYF.

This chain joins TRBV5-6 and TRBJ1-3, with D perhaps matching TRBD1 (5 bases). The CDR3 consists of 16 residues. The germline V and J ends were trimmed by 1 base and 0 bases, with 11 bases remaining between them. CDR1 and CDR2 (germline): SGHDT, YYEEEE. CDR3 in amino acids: CASSLIREGSGNTIYF. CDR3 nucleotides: TGTGCCAGCAGCTTGATCAGGGAGGGCTCTGGAAACACCATATATTTT.